The 11 T cell receptor beta chains given below trace back to one sample, sequenced in a study of identical twins. One entry per CDR3 protein, called by TCRdb with MiXCR from the 5' RACE reads. This table holds 250,000 or so distinct CDR3 sequences, approximately 8.3% found once. The sample was also reused in another study, on yellow fever vaccine responses in identical twins.

The sample was CD8+ T cells sorted from blood. These receptor sequences come from a young woman in good health.

This clonotype was seen a handful of times. A junction end diverges from the germline sequence, so it may reflect a read error. The chain has TRBV7-7 and TRBJ2-5; D could derive from TRBD1 or TRBD2 (6 bases each). CDR1 and CDR2 (germline): SSHAT, FNYEAQ (reference sequence). This CDR3 spans 14 amino acids. This chain's CDR3 is CASSSPGEEETQYF. CDR3 DNA sequence: TGTGCTAGCAGCAGCCCAGGGGAGGAAGAGACCCAGTACTTC.

CDR3 loop: CASSLFGLAGAYEQYF. As DNA, the CDR3 is TGTGCCAGCAGTTTATTCGGACTAGCGGGAGCCTACGAGCAGTACTTC. This rearrangement joins TRBV27 to TRBJ2-7; 13 nucleotides agree with TRBD2. V shed 1 base, J shed 2 bases, and the junction held 2 bases outside the gene matches. Germline CDR1 MNHEY, CDR2 SMNVEV (reference sequence). There are 16 residues in the CDR3.

The chain recombines TRBV7-2 with TRBJ2-3; D gene uncertain. V was pared by 2 bases and J by 0 bases, with 9 bases between. Germline V CDR1 and CDR2: SGHTA, FQGNSA. The CDR3 sequence is 15 residues long. Here the CDR3 reads CASSLPEISTDTQYF. The DNA of the CDR3 is TGTGCCAGCAGCTTACCCGAGATTAGCACAGATACGCAGTATTTT.

The sample holds a few counts of this clonotype. V is TRBV7-9 and J is TRBJ2-1; D might be TRBD1 (6 bases). Per the germline V gene, CDR1 is SEHNR and CDR2 is FQNEAQ (reference sequence). There are 16 residues in the CDR3. Trimming shortened V by 6 bases and J by 5 bases, and 20 bases separated the two germline ends. The CDR3 sequence: CASSHRPGTPNNEQFF. For the CDR3, the DNA is TGTGCCAGCAGTCATAGACCGGGGACACCTAACAATGAGCAGTTCTTC.

This clonotype was detected a few times. This chain connects TRBV20-1 to TRBJ2-5; D may be TRBD2 (5 bases). CDR1 and CDR2 (germline): DFQATT, SNEGSKA (reference sequence). The CDR3 consists of 14 residues. The V and J ends lost 3 bases and 2 bases respectively, with 13 bases between them. The CDR3 nucleotides read TGCAGTGCTAGCCCAGAGGGAAATCAAGAGACCCAGTACTTC. Residues: CSASPEGNQETQYF.

This clonotype was seen at least ten times. The V call is TRBV7-6, the J call TRBJ2-7; D is ambiguous. Trimming took off 0 bases at V and 4 bases at J, with 7 bases between the two ends. The length of the CDR3 is 13 residues. The germline CDR1 and CDR2 sequences are SGHVS and FNYEAQ. CDR3 coding DNA: TGTGCCAGCAGCTTAGCGGAACAGTACGAGCAGTACTTC. As protein: CASSLAEQYEQYF.

V usage is TRBV27 and J usage is TRBJ2-5; D gene uncertain. Germline CDR1 reads MNHEY; CDR2 reads SMNVEV (reference sequence). The CDR3 is 13 amino acids. V was pared by 4 bases and J by 4 bases, with 10 bases between. The CDR3 spells CASSSGRPETQYF. The CDR3 region has the DNA TGTGCCAGCAGTTCCGGGCGACCAGAGACCCAGTACTTC.

This chain uses TRBV7-8 with TRBJ2-1; 9 bases are shared with TRBD2. There are 19 residues in the CDR3. CDR1 is SGHVS, CDR2 FQNEAQ, per germline. After removal of 10 bases from V and 8 bases from J, the junction contained 27 bases not matched to a gene. CDR3 sequence: CATHPGGLASPGSPHEQFF. In DNA form, the CDR3 reads TGTGCCACCCACCCCGGTGGACTAGCGTCGCCCGGAAGTCCTCATGAGCAGTTCTTC.

The rearrangement links TRBV9 to TRBJ1-5; D gene uncertain. The germline CDR1 and CDR2 sequences are SGDLS and YYNGEE. V was pared by 0 bases and J by 2 bases, with 9 bases between. The CDR3 covers 15 residues. The CDR3 region is CASSVGALGNQPQHF. CDR3 DNA: TGTGCCAGCAGCGTAGGGGCTCTTGGCAATCAGCCCCAGCATTTT.

This clonotype appeared many times. The gene calls are TRBV9 and TRBJ1-2; 8 bases align to TRBD1. The junction had 7 bases not matched to a gene; V was cut back by 3 bases and J by 6 bases. The germline V gene encodes CDR1 SGDLS and CDR2 YYNGEE. This CDR3 is 14 amino acids long. As DNA, the CDR3 is TGTGCCAGCAGCGGGAAGGACAGGGCGGATGGCTACACCTTC. It codes for CASSGKDRADGYTF.

This clonotype turned up a few times. The chain is built from TRBV20-1 and TRBJ2-5, with no clear D. The CDR3 is 13 amino acids. V lost 3 bases and J lost 7, with 15 bases in between. The germline V gene encodes CDR1 DFQATT and CDR2 SNEGSKA (reference sequence). Here the CDR3 DNA reads TGCAGTGCTAGTGAATCCGATTGGCGGACCCAGTACTTC. It is translated as CSASESDWRTQYF.